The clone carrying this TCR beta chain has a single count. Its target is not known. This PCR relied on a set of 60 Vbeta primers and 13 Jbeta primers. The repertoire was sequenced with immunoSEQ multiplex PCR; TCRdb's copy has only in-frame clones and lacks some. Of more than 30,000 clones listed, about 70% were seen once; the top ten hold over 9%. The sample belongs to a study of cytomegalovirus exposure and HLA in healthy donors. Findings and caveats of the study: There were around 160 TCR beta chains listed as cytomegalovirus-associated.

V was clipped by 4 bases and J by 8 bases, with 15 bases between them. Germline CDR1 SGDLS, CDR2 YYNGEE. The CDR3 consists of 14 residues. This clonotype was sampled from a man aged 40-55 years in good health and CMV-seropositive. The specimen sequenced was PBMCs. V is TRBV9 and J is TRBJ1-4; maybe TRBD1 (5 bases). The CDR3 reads CASSSDSPAEKLFF. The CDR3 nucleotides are TGTGCCAGCAGCTCCGACAGCCCGGCGGAAAAACTGTTTTTT.